The TCR beta chain under discussion was sequenced for a study of T cell changes during pregnancy in multiple sclerosis. In its sample, this clone was seen once. Using immunoSEQ multiplex PCR, the repertoire was profiled, and TCRdb retains in-frame clones only, with some absent. The sample holds 65,000 to 75,000 clones; approximately 91% are singletons and the top ten take more than 1.4%. The source of this sequence is a female donor with multiple sclerosis, enrolled in a pregnancy study. Sequences were derived from peripheral blood, sampled in the second trimester of pregnancy.

CDR3 in amino acids: CASQAHVGTEAFF. In nucleotides, the CDR3 is TGTGCCAGCCAGGCACATGTTGGGACTGAAGCTTTCTTT. The chain employs TRBV25-1 and TRBJ1-1; no reliable D call. Germline V gives CDR1 MGHDK, CDR2 SYGVNS. Trimming left V 8 bases short and J 5 bases short, with 15 bases between. The CDR3 loop spans 13 amino acids.